This TCR beta chain is drawn from a study of blood T cell repertoires in COVID-19 (dated by TCRdb to 2020 to 2021). Concerning the study at large: The collaborator samples originated in the United States, Italy and Spain and spanned the acute and convalescent phases of COVID-19. The prospective study material was composed of cDNA or gDNA derived from T cells, B-cell-depleted T cells, or PBMCs. Deeply sampled blood TCRbeta repertoires from subjects exposed to, actively infected with, or recovered from COVID-19 were included in the dataset. The samples were drawn from two sources: the first 160 participants of the ongoing ImmuneRACE study, and 1,200 or so subjects contributed by 6 global collaborators. Nearly every sample came with metadata listing a de-identified subject ID, COVID-19 status, age in years and sex. The repertoires were made available in a free public database intended to serve as a resource for research on the immune response to SARS-CoV-2. Where available, HLA class I and class II types were obtained from metadata supplied by the sample provider rather than from assay-based typing. Study-wide conclusions, independent of this receptor: Clinical and demographic metadata were provided uncurated, with the amount varying by source and participant.

TCRbeta CDR3 regions were amplified from genomic DNA by means of the immunoSEQ Assay, a bias-controlled multiplex PCR. Turning to the authors' computational methods: The number of nucleated cells in each sample was estimated by amplification of reference gene primers within the assay. To quantify the absolute abundance of each unique TCRbeta CDR3 rearrangement, sequence reads were collapsed and filtered. Productive Simpson clonality was computed per sample as the square root of Simpson's diversity index over productive rearrangements. This immuneACCESS table, as held by TCRdb, lists in-frame sequences with V and J called but not all clones. Of the missing ones, under half trace to an unresolved V gene in checked studies; the others have no known cause. From that table come the V and J calls and clone size; the DNA was used to work out D and trimming. Recorded for this sample are approximately 98,000 clones; approximately 83% of them occurred a single time. 4% to 5% of the sample lies in the top ten.

Collaborating institutions collected whole blood in K2EDTA tubes following their own protocols. For TCRbeta analysis, collaborators shipped samples as frozen whole blood, isolated PBMCs, or DNA extracted from either of those sample types. As for this clone: Its cognate antigen has yet to be identified. It has no much larger one-base neighbor in the sample; base qualities were not kept.

From a lookup of the germline V gene (reference sequence), CDR1 and CDR2 are DFQATT and SNEGSKA. The CDR3 measures 11 amino acids from cysteine to phenylalanine. Of the read, only the CDR3 DNA is kept; its 33 bases are in frame from base 1. V is shortened by 6 bases, J by 10 bases, and the region joining them spans 10 bases. This receptor chain uses TRBV20-1 and TRBJ1-6, with the D gene not clear enough to name. The TCR sequence derives from a woman aged 65 to 85 with acute or convalescent COVID-19. The sequencing sample was made of peripheral blood. The nucleotides read TGCAGTGCCCGCTCGGGGTCACCCCTCCACTTT. This is translated as CSARSGSPLHF.